This T cell receptor (beta chain) was identified during a study of T cell responses to AZD1222 COVID-19 vaccine. The assay was immunoSEQ multiplex PCR, and TCRdb's table has in-frame clones only and misses some. The sample has 110,000 or so clones, more than 75% seen once; the top ten hold 3.5%. In the case of this clone: What it binds is not known.

The study, taken as a whole, reports: Reportedly, nearly half the spike-specific TCRs target unmutated variant regions. Possibly, clonal diversity was underestimated; donors were largely white British and included more females. Only after the peak T cell response were repertoires sampled. Baseline antibody screening turned up just a handful of seropositive AZD1222 recipients.

Per germline, CDR1 SGHNT and CDR2 YYREEE (reference sequence). Deletions cut 4 bases from V and 4 bases from J, with 14 bases between. The CDR3 runs 14 residues. The specimen was peripheral blood, collected 28 days after the second AZD1222 dose. The sequence came from an adult who received the AZD1222 COVID-19 vaccine. The chain uses TRBV5-4 and TRBJ2-5; tentatively, D is TRBD1 or TRBD2 (6 bases each). The CDR3 loop is CASSGGTRGETQYF. Written as DNA, the CDR3 is TGTGCCAGCAGCGGGGGGACAAGAGGAGAGACCCAGTACTTC.